This T cell receptor (beta chain) appears in the sequencing data of a study of T cell repertoires in cytomegalovirus infection (dated by TCRdb to between 2019 and 2020). Concerning the study at large: Recently identified HLA-C-restricted CMV epitopes, whose presentation resists viral immunomodulation, were targeted by peptide stimulations together with well-studied HLA-B-restricted epitopes. The HLA type of each donor mattered for the analysis, because public TCR beta signatures pointed to carriage of CMV infection along with the matching HLA type. What the authors observed across the whole study: In both this cohort and an independent cohort of approximately 350 donors, the cumulative frequency of public TCR beta family members distinguished carriers of CMV infection plus the relevant HLA type. The ex vivo response was dominated by HLA-C-restricted CMV-specific TCR beta clonotypes, and the single most frequent clonotype in two of eight donors was supplied by these HLA-C-restricted clonotypes.

What the treatment or condition label conveys for this sample: in vitro stimulation with specific CMV peptide epitopes to enrich CMV-specific T cells. The junction shows trimming of 0 bases on V and 7 bases on J, plus 12 bases between the germline ends. CDR1 and CDR2, per the germline V gene, are SGHVS and FQNEAQ. The CDR3, from cysteine to phenylalanine, totals 14 residues. Kept here is only the CDR3 DNA, which spans 42 bases and is read in frame from base 1. About this clonotype itself: Its binding antigen is unknown. Base quality data are lacking; no much larger clone is found one base away.

TCRdb records Illumina HiSeq 1500 as the sequencer. TCRdb trimmed the raw reads at Q25, called clones with MiXCR and kept productive beta chains. Rows with one shared CDR3 protein collapse into an entry with the most common genes and DNA. This sample gives about 700,000 distinct CDR3 sequences in total; 30% to 40% of them show up just once. The top ten constitute roughly 18% of the sample. This clonotype was sampled from a human donor in good health (CMV status not recorded). Some clones in this sample may be carry-over from other donors' samples. The chain is made from TRBV7-8 and TRBJ2-5, with an unclear D gene assignment. The sequencing used cultured PBMCs, collected from culture after CMV antigen stimulation. The CDR3: CASSLAPRAVTQYF. The DNA is as follows: TGTGCCAGCAGCTTAGCCCCCAGAGCCGTGACCCAGTACTTC.